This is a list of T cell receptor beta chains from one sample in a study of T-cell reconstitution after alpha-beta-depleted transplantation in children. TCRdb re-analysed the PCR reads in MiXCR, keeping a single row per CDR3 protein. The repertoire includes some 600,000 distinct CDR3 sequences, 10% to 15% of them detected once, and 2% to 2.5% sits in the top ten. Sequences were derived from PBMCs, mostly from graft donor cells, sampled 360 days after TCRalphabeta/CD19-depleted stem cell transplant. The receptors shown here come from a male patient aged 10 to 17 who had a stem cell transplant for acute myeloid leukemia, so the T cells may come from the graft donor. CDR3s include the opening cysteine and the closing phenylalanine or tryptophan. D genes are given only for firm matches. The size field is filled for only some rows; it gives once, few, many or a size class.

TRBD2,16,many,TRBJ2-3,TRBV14,TGTGCCAGCAGTCGGGGACTAGCGGGAGGCTCAGATACGCAGTATTTT,CASSRGLAGGSDTQYF
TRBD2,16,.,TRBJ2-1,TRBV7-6,TGTGCCAGCAGCTTAGAGGGACTAGCGGGAAGTAATGAGCAGTTCTTC,CASSLEGLAGSNEQFF
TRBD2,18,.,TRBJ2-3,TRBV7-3,TGTGCCAGCAGCTTAAGAGTGAAAAGCGGGAGGGCCGTAGATACGCAGTATTTT,CASSLRVKSGRAVDTQYF
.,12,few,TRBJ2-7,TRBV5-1,TGCGCCAGCAGGCAAACAGGGCCCGAGCAGTACTTC,CASRQTGPEQYF
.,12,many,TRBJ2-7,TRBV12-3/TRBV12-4,TGTGCCAGCAGTTTAATTGCCTACGAGCAGTACTTC,CASSLIAYEQYF
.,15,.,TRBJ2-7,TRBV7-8,TGTGCCAGCAGCTTAGGGTCAGGCCATGGCTACGAGCAGTACTTC,CASSLGSGHGYEQYF
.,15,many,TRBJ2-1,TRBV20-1,TGCAGTGCTAGAGATCCCATGGGGTCCTACAATGAGCAGTTCTTC,CSARDPMGSYNEQFF
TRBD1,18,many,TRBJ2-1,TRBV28,TGTGCCAGCAGTTTAATGTGGATGGACAGGGGGATAGACAATGAGCAGTTCTTC,CASSLMWMDRGIDNEQFF
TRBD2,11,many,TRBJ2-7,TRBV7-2,TGTGCCAGCAGACTAGCGGGGGCCAAGTACTTC,CASRLAGAKYF
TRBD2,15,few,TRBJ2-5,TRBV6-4,TGTGCCAGCAGTGTCGTAGCGGGAGGGCGAGAGACCCAGTACTTC,CASSVVAGGRETQYF
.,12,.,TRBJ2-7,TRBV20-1,TGCAGTGCCGTAAAGGCCACCAACGAGCAGTACTTC,CSAVKATNEQYF
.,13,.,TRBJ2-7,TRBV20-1,TGCAGTGCCCTGAAGGTCTTTTACTACGAGCAGTACTTC,CSALKVFYYEQYF
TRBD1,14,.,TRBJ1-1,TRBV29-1,TGCAGCTCTTCCCCGGGACAGGGGTCGACTGAAGCTTTCTTT,CSSSPGQGSTEAFF
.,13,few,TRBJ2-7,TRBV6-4,TGTGCCAGCAGTGCGTGGGAGCGTAACGAGCAGTACTTC,CASSAWERNEQYF
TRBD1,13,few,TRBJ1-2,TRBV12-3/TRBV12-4,TGTGCCAGCAGGATAGGGACAGCCTATGGCTACACCTTC,CASRIGTAYGYTF
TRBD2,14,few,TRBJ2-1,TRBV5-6,TGTGCCAGCAGCTTGACTAGCGGGAGGCTCGGGCAGTTCTTC,CASSLTSGRLGQFF
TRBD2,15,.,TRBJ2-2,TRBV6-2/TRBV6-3,TGTGCCAGCAGGAATCTAGCGGCGAACACCGGGGAGCTGTTTTTT,CASRNLAANTGELFF
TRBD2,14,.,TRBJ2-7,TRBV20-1,TGCAGTGCCCAAATGTGGGAGGGATCCTACGAGCAGTACTTC,CSAQMWEGSYEQYF
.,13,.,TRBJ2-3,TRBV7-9,TGTGCCAGCCAGGGGCAGTACACAGATACGCAGTATTTT,CASQGQYTDTQYF
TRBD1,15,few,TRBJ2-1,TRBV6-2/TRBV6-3,TGTGCCAGCAGTTCCTGGGACAGGGGGTACAATGAGCAGTTCTTC,CASSSWDRGYNEQFF
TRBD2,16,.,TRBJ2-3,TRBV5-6,TGTGCCAGCAGCTACATTACTAGCGGGAGCACAGATACGCAGTATTTT,CASSYITSGSTDTQYF
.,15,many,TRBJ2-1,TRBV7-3,TGTGCCAGCAGCCTTGGCCGTGCCTCCTACAATGAGCAGTTCTTC,CASSLGRASYNEQFF
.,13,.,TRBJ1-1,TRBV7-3,TGTGCCAGCAGCTTAACCCGGAACACTGAAGCTTTCTTT,CASSLTRNTEAFF
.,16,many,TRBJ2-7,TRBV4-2,TGTGCCAGCAGCCAAGATCGGAGCGGAAACTCCTACGAGCAGTACTTC,CASSQDRSGNSYEQYF
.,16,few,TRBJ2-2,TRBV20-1,TGCAGTGCTAGCCCCCCGGGGCTAGGGCTCACCGGGGAGCTGTTTTTT,CSASPPGLGLTGELFF